This T cell receptor (beta chain) was captured by sequencing in a study of cytomegalovirus exposure and HLA in healthy donors (dated by TCRdb to 2016 to 2017). Concerning the study at large: An earlier analysis of around 600 of the donors reported 250 to 300 Gb of sequence data and some 100 million unique TCR beta sequences from approximately 180 million T cells. Among around 400 genotyped donors of the cohort, an average of around 240,000 unique TCR beta nucleotide sequences was sequenced per donor, of which about 19% were non-productive. A separate validation cohort of 100 to 150 different subjects was used in addition to the 666-subject first cohort. An earlier analysis of roughly 580 of the donors used high-throughput TCR beta sequencing to judge whether each TCR beta V gene segment behaved as functional or pseudogenic. The study used immunosequencing to profile the T cell repertoires of some 600 subjects and linked those repertoires to cytomegalovirus serostatus. Donor age, sex, ethnicity and CMV serostatus were collected together with the repertoire data. A later genetic analysis took genome-wide SNP genotypes for about 65% of the roughly 670 donors and used that subset as a discovery cohort. A later analysis re-analyzed previously published TCR beta repertoires from 600 to 850 donors and added high-resolution HLA genotyping to study TCR occurrence patterns. The number of typed donors differed by locus: roughly 620-630 for A, B, C, DRB1 and DQB1; approximately 540 for DQA1; some 610 for DPA1; and 400 to 480 for DPB1. High-throughput TCR immunosequencing, statistical association of individual TCRs with disease status, and machine learning were combined to predict cytomegalovirus infection status. About 280 gigabases of sequencing data and 70 million to 100 million unique TCR sequences were included in an early release covering about 600 HLA-typed donors. All discovery cohort repertoires had been generated on a single sequencing platform. Rather than drawing on any new phenotypic data, the later analysis identified candidate immune exposures from TCR beta sequences and the way those sequences occurred across donors. Class I and class II HLA loci were covered by the typing at four-digit resolution. The genetic ancestry cluster associated with self-reported Caucasian donors included 70% to 85% of the 300 to 450 genotyped donors. Four or five DR-DQ haplotypes were treated as single units for association and clustering because of strong linkage in the cohort. The study aimed to test whether signatures of past pathogen exposure could be identified by cataloging public T cell receptors. Study-wide conclusions, independent of this receptor: In an earlier analysis of some 640 of the donors, most TCR beta V segments were observed in productive rearrangements about 87% or about 30% of the time, broadly matching IMGT annotations. A few of the identified cytomegalovirus-associated TCR beta chains were confirmed in vitro to be specific for cytomegalovirus antigens. At a false discovery rate of 0.05, a later analysis linked some 18,000 TCR beta sequences to specific HLA alleles. In a later genetic analysis, a missense DCLRE1C variant was associated with V-gene and J-gene trimming of TCR beta chains, and the association was replicated in an independent cohort. For the cohort, immune exposure information was limited to CMV serostatus. A further reported finding was that TCR beta sequences accurately predicted the HLA-A and HLA-B alleles for most subjects in the first cohort. The classifier was reported to diagnose cytomegalovirus status with high specificity and sensitivity in both the original cohort and the validation cohort. HLA typing was unavailable for some donors at each locus, so association tests used only the typed subset. This cohort had only TCR beta chains sequenced, and the lack of alpha or paired-chain data limited which features could be detected. A later analysis reported that several top co-occurrence clusters appeared linked to parvovirus B19, influenza, CMV and Epstein-Barr virus. While some public TCRs were present in many individuals, most TCR sequences turned up only very rarely across donors. Presence/absence analyses assumed roughly uniform sequencing depth across donors, an assumption that may not hold. A later analysis found that TCR association rates varied across HLA loci, with DRB1 alleles showing the most associated TCRs and HLA-C alleles the fewest. Because counts were too low, roughly 17 rarely observed V segments, including chromosome 9 orphons, were left out of the earlier analysis of approximately 500 of the donors. According to a later genetic analysis, donors in an Asian-associated ancestry cluster had fewer N-insertions in productive TCRs than the approximately 630-donor mean. In a later analysis, most CMV-associated TCR beta chains were found to appear HLA-restricted, with HLA associations seemingly driven largely by CMV exposure. A total of fewer than 200 TCR beta chains were listed by the study as associated with cytomegalovirus. A group of highly shared sequence variants was considered likely to be a technical artifact of the sequencing pipeline. Linkage disequilibrium might explain the correlated functional status among segregating V segments, but an unknown experimental factor could not be excluded. When HLA alleles, especially DR and DQ, strongly co-occurred, TCR associations were difficult to assign to individual alleles. Compared with equally common non-associated chains, HLA-associated TCR beta chains in a later analysis were more clonally expanded and had lower generation probabilities. The authors suggested that the approach could potentially be generalized to other disease states and immunological phenotypes.

The cohort consisted of 670 or so healthy bone marrow donors. At the time of sampling, all cohort members were nominally healthy, though unrecorded immune exposures were likely present. The donor tested CMV seronegative, placing the donor among the 350 to 400 seronegative members of the cohort. A peripheral blood sample was collected from each donor, and TCR beta sequencing was performed on peripheral blood mononuclear cells. Genomic DNA extraction from the blood cell samples was performed with the Qiagen DNeasy Blood Extraction Kit. In the case of this clone: Its target antigen remains unknown. Base qualities are not provided; no much larger clone lies one nucleotide away.

Library generation was performed with the immunoSEQ multiplex PCR assay. For the multiplex PCR, a mixture combining 60 forward primers for TCR Vbeta segments and 13 reverse primers for TCR Jbeta segments was used. The CDR3 region of rearranged TCR beta genes was amplified from genomic DNA with a multiplex PCR assay. The Illumina HiSeq System was used to sequence the amplified TCR beta libraries as 87-base-pair reads. Under the source paper's analysis protocol: Across the roughly 640 repertoires, a later analysis counted roughly 84 million unique TCR beta chains, about 10 million of which were shared by at least two donors. Raw reads were error-corrected and collapsed into unique sequences by a nearest-neighbor algorithm in which closely related sequences were merged to remove PCR and sequencing errors. CDR3 sequences were aligned to IMGT reference sequences to assign V, D and J gene segments. For a sequence to be retained, at least a six-nucleotide match to both a V gene segment and a J gene segment was required. Rearrangements were classified as productive when the CDR3 lacked stop codons and remained in frame with V and J, and all other rearrangements were classified as non-productive. CDR3 was defined by IMGT convention, running from the second conserved V-encoded cysteine to the conserved J-encoded phenylalanine. In an earlier analysis of more than 550 of the donors, sequences lacking an unambiguous match to a single V gene segment were excluded. In an earlier analysis of roughly 500 of the donors, V segments were called functional above 56.7% productive rearrangements and were called segregating when the between-donor standard deviation exceeded 5%. A statistical classification framework was built to diagnose cytomegalovirus status from the catalog of TCR beta chain sequences. In a later analysis, V and J genes were assigned by comparing TCR nucleotide sequences against IMGT/GENE-DB human TR gene sequences. Using the TCRdist pipeline, a later analysis assigned CDR3 sequences along with most-parsimonious VDJ recombination scenarios. In a later analysis, every TCR beta chain was defined by the combination of its CDR3 amino acid sequence and its V-gene family, and reads without a unique V-gene family were dropped. In a later analysis, fewer than 650 highly shared, low-generation-probability nucleotide sequences were removed to address suspected cross-contamination and a sequencing artifact. A later analysis calculated a clonal expansion index for each public chain from normalized within-repertoire ranks of inferred template counts. A later analysis computed generation probabilities with a VDJ recombination model fitted to out-of-frame rearrangements, and checked the results against IGoR. In a later analysis, TCR-TCR, TCR-HLA and TCR-CMV co-occurrence was scored with hypergeometric tests, and a repertoire-size bias correction was applied to TCR pairs. False discovery rates were estimated in a later analysis by permuting HLA or CMV assignments 20 times. In a later analysis, co-occurring TCRs were grouped using DBSCAN, and TCRdist sequence similarity was added for clustering within HLA-allele-positive subsets. Co-occurrence clustering excluded repertoires with fewer than 30,000 or more than 120,000 public chains, plus five with anomalous nucleotide sharing. Not all clones reach the TCRdb copy of this immuneACCESS table, which keeps in-frame sequences only. Checked studies attribute under half of the gap to unresolved V genes and leave the rest unexplained. V, J and clone size are those of that table, while D and trimming were read from the DNA. For this sample there are approximately 160,000 clones; around 72% appear just once. About 1.3% of the sample is held by the ten biggest clonotypes.

Sequenced sample: PBMCs. The sequence came from a man younger than 35 in good health and CMV-seronegative.

The nucleotide sequence is given as TGTGCCAGCAGTCCCTTGGGGGGACTAAGTTTAACTGAGCAGTTCTTC. This translates into CASSPLGGLSLTEQFF. The V gene is TRBV27 and the J gene is TRBJ2-1; 7 central bases correspond to TRBD2. CDR1 and CDR2 (MNHEY, SMNVEV) derive from the germline V gene (reference sequence). Counted from cysteine to phenylalanine, this CDR3 has 16 amino acids. Only the CDR3 part of the read is kept: 48 bases, read in frame from the first base. Germline trimming: 5 bases from V, 9 bases from J; junction bases outside gene matches: 16.